A selection of T cell receptor beta chains follows, all from one sample in a study of blood T cells in healthy people across ages. TCRdb processed the 5' RACE reads anew with MiXCR; each CDR3 protein has one entry. The table lists about 1.5 million distinct CDR3 sequences, approximately 39% of them singletons. Specimen: blood. Every receptor here comes from a woman under 30 in good health. Each CDR3 is given with its conserved first and last residue. Fields, in order: clone size, V gene, D gene, CDR3 length, J gene, CDR3 protein, CDR3 DNA. D genes are given only for firm matches. The size entry is marked missing in some rows and otherwise reads once, few, many or a size class.

-	TRBV30	-	15	TRBJ1-6	CACSIRQTQNSPLHF	TGTGCCTGCAGCATCAGACAGACTCAGAATTCACCCCTCCACTTT
-	TRBV11-2	-	15	TRBJ1-1	CASSLVMGGATEAFF	TGTGCCAGCAGCTTAGTGATGGGCGGGGCCACTGAAGCTTTCTTT
-	TRBV7-2	-	15	TRBJ2-1	CASSLGVARANEQFF	TGTGCCAGCAGCTTAGGGGTCGCGAGGGCAAATGAGCAGTTCTTC
-	TRBV9	-	19	TRBJ2-1	CASSVGHLLQGRSYNEQFF	TGTGCCAGCAGCGTAGGTCACCTTTTACAGGGCCGCTCATACAATGAGCAGTTCTTC
-	TRBV10-3	-	12	TRBJ2-7	CAISSLAYEQYF	TGTGCCATCAGTTCCTTGGCCTACGAGCAGTACTTC
-	TRBV5-6	TRBD2	14	TRBJ2-7	CASSLAGSLYEQYF	TGTGCCAGCAGCTTAGCGGGATCCCTCTACGAGCAGTACTTC
-	TRBV20-1	-	10	TRBJ2-1	CSARGFEQFF	TGCAGTGCAAGGGGGTTTGAGCAGTTCTTC
-	TRBV20-1	-	15	TRBJ2-1	CSTYILGISYNEQFF	TGCAGTACCTACATACTGGGTATCTCCTACAATGAGCAGTTCTTC
-	TRBV5-1	TRBD2	15	TRBJ2-4	CASSLARGLGHGQYF	TGCGCCAGCAGCTTGGCTAGGGGACTAGGCCACGGGCAGTACTTC
few	TRBV12-3/TRBV12-4	-	11	TRBJ2-4	CASSSAVPQYF	TGTGCCAGCAGCTCAGCAGTGCCCCAGTACTTC
-	TRBV28	TRBD2	16	TRBJ2-5	CASSRLAGGVRDEQYF	TGTGCCAGCAGTAGACTAGCGGGAGGTGTTCGAGATGAGCAGTACTTC
-	TRBV27	-	13	TRBJ2-1	CASSPRTHNEQFF	TGTGCCAGCAGTCCGCGGACCCACAATGAGCAGTTCTTC
-	TRBV5-1	-	15	TRBJ1-1	CASSAIAGTNTEAFF	TGCGCCAGCAGCGCGATTGCGGGGACGAACACTGAAGCTTTCTTT
few	TRBV7-2	-	15	TRBJ1-1	CASSDQSTGNTEAFF	TGTGCCAGCAGCGACCAATCGACAGGGAACACTGAAGCTTTCTTT
few	TRBV20-1	TRBD2	14	TRBJ2-7	CSARDLAGGYEQYF	TGCAGTGCTAGAGATCTAGCGGGAGGGTACGAGCAGTACTTC
few	TRBV9	-	15	TRBJ2-3	CASSSWDIRTDTQYF	TGTGCCAGCAGCTCCTGGGACATTAGGACAGATACGCAGTATTTT
-	TRBV30	-	14	TRBJ1-5	CACEQGGGNQPQHF	TGTGCCTGCGAACAGGGTGGAGGGAATCAGCCCCAGCATTTT
few	TRBV7-8	TRBD2	11	TRBJ2-7	CASRGGNEQYF	TGTGCCAGCAGGGGGGGGAACGAGCAGTACTTC
-	TRBV5-1	-	16	TRBJ2-2	CASSLPLSGAGGELFF	TGCGCCAGCAGCTTGCCTCTCTCAGGGGCGGGCGGGGAGCTGTTTTTT
-	TRBV27	-	14	TRBJ2-1	CASSNAGDYNEQFF	TGTGCCAGCAGTAACGCCGGGGACTACAATGAGCAGTTCTTC
few	TRBV29-1	-	14	TRBJ2-3	CSGGGRYGEDTQYF	TGCAGCGGGGGGGGGCGATACGGAGAAGATACGCAGTATTTT
-	TRBV5-1	-	12	TRBJ2-7	CASSLFPGEQYF	TGCGCCAGCAGCTTGTTCCCCGGAGAGCAGTACTTC
once	TRBV7-9	-	11	TRBJ2-5	CASSLSRARYF	TGTGCCAGCAGCTTATCCCGAGCCCGGTACTTC
-	TRBV7-8	-	12	TRBJ1-2	CASSPIWDGYTF	TGTGCCAGCAGCCCTATATGGGATGGCTACACCTTC
few	TRBV6-5	-	14	TRBJ1-4	CASRGSRGNEKLFF	TGTGCCAGCAGGGGATCAAGGGGTAATGAAAAACTGTTTTTT
-	TRBV5-1	-	13	TRBJ1-2	CASSLHAGDGYTF	TGCGCCAGCAGCCTTCATGCGGGGGATGGCTACACCTTC
few	TRBV29-1	-	13	TRBJ1-4	CSVEWGANEKLFF	TGCAGCGTTGAATGGGGGGCTAATGAAAAACTGTTTTTT
-	TRBV28	-	15	TRBJ2-3	CASSSPTSGGDTQYF	TGTGCCAGCAGTTCCCCGACGAGCGGCGGAGATACGCAGTATTTT
few	TRBV12-3/TRBV12-4	TRBD1	17	TRBJ1-5	CASSPGGQIYSNQPQHF	TGTGCCAGCAGTCCCGGGGGACAGATTTATAGCAATCAGCCCCAGCATTTT
-	TRBV27	-	16	TRBJ2-1	CARSLLLPSSYNEQFF	TGTGCCAGAAGTTTATTACTACCAAGCTCCTACAATGAGCAGTTCTTC
few	TRBV2	-	11	TRBJ1-6	CASSERGSLHF	TGTGCCAGCAGTGAACGGGGGTCGCTCCACTTT
-	TRBV4-3	-	17	TRBJ2-7	CASSQETGQLELYEQYF	TGCGCCAGCAGCCAAGAGACCGGACAGTTGGAGCTCTACGAGCAGTACTTC
once	TRBV6-5	-	13	TRBJ1-1	CASSPLVSAEAFF	TGTGCCAGCAGTCCTTTAGTAAGCGCTGAAGCTTTCTTT
-	TRBV20-1	-	14	TRBJ1-6	CSARRTGEDSPPHF	TGCAGTGCTAGAAGGACGGGGGAGGATTCACCCCCCCACTTT
-	TRBV4-3	-	16	TRBJ1-6	CASSRITGTRDSPLHF	TGCGCCAGCAGCCGGATAACCGGGACTCGGGATTCACCCCTCCACTTT
few	TRBV20-1	TRBD2	13	TRBJ2-7	CSPWTSASYEQYF	TGCAGTCCTTGGACTAGCGCTTCCTACGAGCAGTACTTC
few	TRBV6-5	TRBD2	16	TRBJ2-1	CASKGTSGSGWDEQFF	TGTGCCAGCAAGGGTACTAGCGGGTCGGGATGGGATGAGCAGTTCTTC
few	TRBV21-1	-	15	TRBJ2-1	CASSTWDRLDNEQFF	TGTGCCAGCAGCACCTGGGACAGGTTGGACAATGAGCAGTTCTTC
few	TRBV12-3/TRBV12-4	-	13	TRBJ2-1	CAGSRDTYNEQFF	TGTGCCGGCAGCCGCGACACGTACAATGAGCAGTTCTTC
-	TRBV5-6	TRBD1	15	TRBJ2-7	CASSQGVSSYNEQYF	TGTGCCAGCAGCCAGGGGGTAAGCTCCTACAATGAGCAGTACTTC
-	TRBV4-2	-	15	TRBJ2-5	CASSQDIQRPETQYF	TGTGCCAGCAGCCAAGATATCCAGCGACCCGAGACCCAGTACTTC
-	TRBV7-9	TRBD1	19	TRBJ1-1	CASSFPRTGHAVKGTEAFF	TGTGCCAGCAGCTTCCCGCGGACAGGCCACGCCGTGAAGGGCACTGAAGCTTTCTTT
-	TRBV11-2	-	19	TRBJ2-7	CASSLAGTALRSSYNEQYF	TGTGCCAGCAGCTTGGCCGGGACTGCCCTCCGAAGCTCCTACAATGAGCAGTACTTC
-	TRBV27	-	16	TRBJ2-3	CASSTRGGTVADTQYF	TGTGCCAGCAGTACCCGAGGGGGGACGGTGGCAGATACGCAGTATTTT
few	TRBV5-4	TRBD1	15	TRBJ2-3	CASSPPDRARDTQYF	TGTGCCAGCAGCCCACCTGACAGGGCAAGAGATACGCAGTATTTT
many	TRBV10-1	TRBD2	16	TRBJ2-3	CASSETGTTTTDTQYF	TGCGCCAGCAGTGAGACCGGGACTACTACCACAGATACGCAGTATTTT
-	TRBV6-5	-	13	TRBJ1-2	CASSYEGGSGYTF	TGTGCCAGCAGTTATGAGGGGGGCAGTGGCTACACCTTC
-	TRBV19	-	13	TRBJ1-2	CASSIVGALGYTF	TGTGCCAGTAGTATCGTGGGGGCATTGGGCTACACCTTC
-	TRBV25-1	TRBD1	14	TRBJ2-5	CASSAYRGRETQYF	TGTGCCAGCAGTGCCTACAGGGGTAGGGAGACCCAGTACTTC
few	TRBV2	-	14	TRBJ1-1	CASSSGEMNTEAFF	-
once	TRBV7-6	-	18	TRBJ1-4	CASSLARGGAATSEKLFF	TGTGCCAGCAGCTTAGCCCGGGGGGGGGCTGCAACTAGTGAAAAACTGTTTTTT